These 7 T cell receptor beta chains were sequenced from one sample in a study of CD8 T cells in Susac syndrome (dated by TCRdb to between 2019 and 2020). To prepare the library, the immunoSEQ multiplex PCR assay was applied. RNA was extracted with the RNeasy kit and 0.5 to 1 ug was reverse transcribed using random hexamers. TCRdb handled the public reads itself, with Q25 trimming in fastp and clone calling in MiXCR, and kept productive beta chains. All rows with the same CDR3 protein become a single entry with the most common DNA and genes. The sample records approximately 70,000 distinct CDR3 sequences, 95% of which are singletons. The top ten clonotypes cover 0.24% of the sample. Sequenced input: CD8+ T cells from PBMCs. These receptors all come from a human donor in good health.

This clonotype was seen only once. The J gene is TRBJ1-1, the V gene TRBV13; tentatively, D is TRBD1 (6 bases). V was clipped by 4 bases and J by 0 bases, with 9 bases between them. The germline V gene has CDR1 PRHDT and CDR2 FYEKMQ (reference sequence). This CDR3 is built from 14 residues. The CDR3 coding sequence is TGTGCCAGCAGCTCAACAGGGATGAACACTGAAGCTTTCTTT. The encoded protein is CASSSTGMNTEAFF.

This clonotype has only one observation. The J gene is TRBJ2-1, the V gene TRBV4-3, with D unresolved. Germline lookup yields CDR1 LGHNA and CDR2 YSLEER. Trimming shortened V by 0 bases and J by 0 bases, and 12 bases separated the two germline ends. CDR3 length: 17 residues. The CDR3 DNA sequence: TGCGCCAGCAGCCAAGATCACCGGCGGAGCTCCTACAATGAGCAGTTCTTC. Translating it yields CASSQDHRRSSYNEQFF.

The chain uses TRBV5-1 and TRBJ1-5; D gene uncertain. The V and J ends lost 0 bases and 1 base respectively, with 8 bases between them. The CDR3 length is 15 residues. The germline V gene has CDR1 SGHRS and CDR2 YFSETQ. CDR3 protein: CASSLGEKSNQPQHF. In nucleotides, the CDR3 is TGCGCCAGCAGCTTGGGGGAAAAGAGCAATCAGCCCCAGCATTTT.

The chain couples TRBV3-1 to TRBJ2-6; 9 positions agree with TRBD1. V gave up 2 bases and J gave up 1 base; unmatched junction bases: 6. The CDR3 contains 18 residues. CDR1 and CDR2 from the germline V gene are LGHDT and YNNKEL (reference sequence). CDR3 nucleotide sequence: TGTGCCAGCAGCCAATTCACAGGGGGCGCGTCTGGGGCCAACGTCCTGACTTTC. It translates to CASSQFTGGASGANVLTF.

The V call is TRBV15, the J call TRBJ2-3; 7 bases are a match to TRBD1. V shed 3 bases and J 5 bases; nucleotides not matched to a gene: 8. Germline CDR1 LNHNV, CDR2 YYDKDF (reference sequence). The CDR3 loop spans 15 amino acids. The CDR3 DNA follows: TGTGCCACCAGCAGCGACAGGGCACGGGGAGATACGCAGTATTTT. It encodes CATSSDRARGDTQYF.

The CDR3 sequence: CASSLEAGLSGRNTIYF. Here the CDR3 DNA reads TGCGCCAGCAGCTTGGAGGCCGGACTTTCGGGAAGAAACACCATATATTTT. The V gene is TRBV5-1, the J gene TRBJ1-3; D not resolved. Trimming removed 0 bases from V and 5 bases from J, with 18 bases in between. The CDR3 totals 17 residues. Germline loops: CDR1 SGHRS, CDR2 YFSETQ.

The V and J genes are TRBV19 and TRBJ1-1; D not certain. V shed 5 bases and J shed 2 bases, with 15 bases lying between them. Germline CDR1 LNHDA, CDR2 SQIVND (reference sequence). The CDR3 covers 15 residues. CDR3 residues: CASSDPPRLNTEAFF. The CDR3 DNA reads TGTGCCAGTAGTGACCCTCCCCGGCTAAACACTGAAGCTTTCTTT.